This TCR beta chain was documented in a study of T cell repertoires in cytomegalovirus infection. Overall study context: CMV epitopes that were recently identified and HLA-C-restricted were used alongside well-studied HLA-B-restricted ones. CMV infection together with matching HLA type was indicated by public TCR beta signatures.

This clonotype was counted many times. Its matching antigen is unknown. Overall study findings and caveats: Individuals carrying CMV plus the relevant HLA were identified by cumulative frequency of public TCR beta families. What dominated the ex vivo response were HLA-C-restricted CMV-specific TCR beta clonotypes.

This CDR3 is built from 14 residues. V lost 8 bases and J 5 bases, leaving 15 bases between the germline ends. The germline V gene has CDR1 MRHNA and CDR2 SNTAGT. TCRdb re-called the reads through MiXCR, storing one row per CDR3 protein. The sample records about 340,000 distinct CDR3 sequences, about 29% being singletons. Sequenced material: cultured PBMCs, taken from culture after CMV antigen stimulation. The source of this sequence is a human donor in good health (CMV status not recorded). Some clones in this sample may be carry-over from other donors' samples. The chain carries TRBV6-4 and TRBJ2-2, with unresolved D. CDR3: CASSASPGTGELFF. The CDR3 nucleotides read TGTGCCAGCTCCGCGAGCCCCGGTACCGGGGAGCTGTTTTTT.